Following are 30 T cell receptor beta chains from one sample sequenced in a study of blood T cell repertoires in COVID-19. The data were produced by immunoSEQ multiplex PCR, yet TCRdb's version contains in-frame clones alone and is incomplete. The table records 250,000 to 350,000 clones, approximately 87% of them present only once. The sample comprised peripheral blood. These receptors all stem from a woman aged 45-60 years who had recovered from COVID-19.

Remarks on this clone: At one end the junction does not follow the germline gene, possibly because of a read error. The V gene is TRBV6-1, the J gene TRBJ1-2, with 7 nucleotides matching TRBD1. The CDR3 covers 14 residues. Germline V gene lookup returns CDR1 MNHNS and CDR2 SASEGT. In DNA, the CDR3 is TGTGCCAGCAGTGAAGGGGGTGGACAGGACTACCGACTCTTC. Translation: CASSEGGGQDYRLF.

V is TRBV7-9 and J is TRBJ2-1; possibly TRBD1 for D (6 bases). CDR1 and CDR2 (germline): SEHNR, FQNEAQ (reference sequence). Trimming took 6 bases from V and 6 from J, leaving 15 bases between them. The CDR3 has 14 residues. CDR3 loop: CASRSTGLGNEQFF. The CDR3 DNA reads TGTGCCAGCAGAAGTACAGGGTTGGGCAATGAGCAGTTCTTC.

The chain combines TRBV20-1 with TRBJ2-7, with a tentative D call TRBD1 (5 bases). Germline-derived CDR1 and CDR2 are DFQATT and SNEGSKA (reference sequence). V dropped 3 bases and J dropped 2 bases, with 11 bases sitting between them. CDR3 length: 13 residues. This CDR3 reads CSASTGQPYEQYF. DNA for the CDR3: TGCAGTGCTAGTACCGGACAACCCTACGAGCAGTACTTC.

V is TRBV7-9 and J is TRBJ2-2, with 11 bases lining up with TRBD2. Trimming cost V 7 bases and J 5 bases; bases outside gene matches: 3. The CDR3 is 14 residues long. Germline CDR1 SEHNR, CDR2 FQNEAQ (reference sequence). The CDR3 here is CASNLAGGTGELFF. The CDR3 DNA reads as TGTGCCAGCAACCTAGCGGGAGGTACCGGGGAGCTGTTTTTT.

The chain employs TRBV6-5 and TRBJ2-1; no reliable D call. Germline lookup yields CDR1 MNHEY and CDR2 SVGAGI. The V gene lost 6 bases and the J gene lost 4 bases, with 16 bases spanning the gap. The CDR3 extends over 15 amino acids. CDR3 residues: CASRQDPQVYNEQFF. The CDR3 bases are TGTGCCAGCAGGCAAGACCCTCAGGTTTACAATGAGCAGTTCTTC.

This clone was observed a handful of times. The gene calls are TRBV28 and TRBJ2-3, with 8 nucleotides matching TRBD1. The CDR3 runs 15 residues. The V gene end was trimmed by 2 bases and the J gene end by 3 bases; junction bases not matched to a gene: 4. Germline V gives CDR1 MDHEN, CDR2 SYDVKM. CDR3 nucleotide sequence: TGTGCCAGCAGTTTAGACGGACAGGGTACAGATACGCAGTATTTT. Translating gives CASSLDGQGTDTQYF.

V is TRBV20-1 and J is TRBJ1-1, with D hard to call. The CDR3 is made up of 12 amino acids. V dropped 3 bases and J dropped 6 bases, with 11 bases sitting between them. CDR1 and CDR2 from the germline V gene are DFQATT and SNEGSKA (reference sequence). CDR3 bases: TGCAGTGCTAGTAGAGTGGAGTCTGAAGCTTTCTTT. Protein product: CSASRVESEAFF.

This clone was seen only once. The rearrangement links TRBV28 to TRBJ2-3; D perhaps matches TRBD1 (5 bases). Per the germline V gene, CDR1 is MDHEN and CDR2 is SYDVKM. V was shortened by 4 bases and J by 3 bases, with 14 bases between the two germline ends. The length of the CDR3 is 15 residues. DNA for the CDR3: TGTGCCAGCAGTTCGCAGGGAATCGGGACAGATACGCAGTATTTT. It yields the protein CASSSQGIGTDTQYF.

This clone was seen a few times. The chain carries TRBV6-2 or TRBV6-3 and TRBJ1-1, with 8 positions matching TRBD1. V was clipped by 0 bases and J by 6 bases; unmatched bases: 21. The CDR3 sequence is 20 residues long. CDR1 is MNHEY, CDR2 SVGEGT, per germline. The CDR3 DNA reads TGTGCCAGCAGTTACTCACAGCACCGGACAGGGCTAAGAATAAGCCCTGAAGCTTTCTTT. Amino acids: CASSYSQHRTGLRISPEAFF.

The chain uses TRBV7-9 and TRBJ1-2, with D hard to call. The V end was cut by 5 bases, the J end by 7 bases, with 8 bases between. This CDR3 is built from 11 residues. Germline V gene lookup returns CDR1 SEHNR and CDR2 FQNEAQ (reference sequence). The CDR3 DNA reads as TGTGCCAGCAGCCTTTTCCGTGGCTACACCTTC. It yields the protein CASSLFRGYTF.

A single count supports this clone. J is TRBJ2-1 and V is TRBV19, with 7 bases aligning to TRBD2. V gave up 7 bases and J gave up 4 bases; unmatched junction bases: 10. The CDR3 has 15 amino acids. Germline V lookup: CDR1 LNHDA, CDR2 SQIVND (reference sequence). The chain's CDR3 is CASTATSELYNEQFF. The CDR3 bases are TGTGCCAGTACCGCCACTAGCGAGCTTTACAATGAGCAGTTCTTC.

The CDR3 loop reads CASSFGRAGGRNEQFF. The CDR3 DNA sequence: TGTGCCAGCAGTTTCGGACGAGCGGGAGGGCGTAATGAGCAGTTCTTC. This chain uses TRBV28 with TRBJ2-1; 10 bases map to TRBD2. The J segment lost 7 bases and the V segment lost 3 bases, leaving 9 bases of the junction unmatched. The CDR3 is made up of 16 amino acids. The germline CDR1 and CDR2 sequences are MDHEN and SYDVKM.

The J gene is TRBJ2-7, the V gene TRBV6-2 or TRBV6-3; 8 positions agree with TRBD1. The CDR3 extends over 15 amino acids. The J segment lost 1 base and the V segment lost 4 bases, leaving 6 bases of the junction unmatched. CDR1 MNHEY and CDR2 SVGEGT come from the germline V gene. The CDR3 reads CASSFVTGASYEQYF. In nucleotides, the CDR3 is TGTGCCAGCAGTTTCGTGACAGGGGCGTCCTACGAGCAGTACTTC.

This chain links TRBV2 with TRBJ2-2; D may be TRBD2 (5 bases). The V gene's germline CDR1 is SNHLY and CDR2 FYNNEI. This CDR3 region has 16 residues. The V gene lost 0 bases and the J gene lost 7 bases, with 15 bases spanning the gap. In nucleotides, the CDR3 is TGTGCCAGCAGTGAAGCGAAGCCCCCACGGGACGGGGAGCTGTTTTTT. Translated, it gives CASSEAKPPRDGELFF.

In its sample, this clone was seen once. This chain uses TRBV7-8 with TRBJ2-2; D call uncertain. In germline, CDR1 is SGHVS, CDR2 FQNEAQ. CDR3 length equals 13 residues. The V gene lost 1 base and the J gene lost 6 bases, with 6 bases spanning the gap. The CDR3 nucleotides read TGTGCCAGCAGCTTAGTTTTCGCCGGGGAGCTGTTTTTT. This codes for CASSLVFAGELFF.

The rearrangement joins TRBV28 to TRBJ1-6; tentative D call: TRBD1 (6 bases). The germline V gene has CDR1 MDHEN and CDR2 SYDVKM. With 2 bases removed from V and 10 bases from J, the gap between germline ends came to 15 bases. This CDR3 has 15 amino acids. Here the CDR3 reads CASSLMQGFNSPLHF. For the CDR3, the DNA is TGTGCCAGCAGTTTAATGCAGGGGTTTAACTCACCCCTCCACTTT.

This clone was seen once. The chain is built from TRBV19 and TRBJ1-2; D gene uncertain. V lost 5 bases and J 3 bases, leaving 13 bases between the germline ends. Germline CDR1 is LNHDA and CDR2 is SQIVND (reference sequence). The CDR3 extends over 14 amino acids. The CDR3 protein is CASSQGGRHYGYTF. For the CDR3, the DNA is TGTGCCAGTAGTCAAGGCGGGAGGCACTATGGCTACACCTTC.

The chain carries TRBV15 and TRBJ2-7, with TRBD1 matching 7 bases. This CDR3 is built from 14 residues. Looked up from germline, CDR1 is LNHNV and CDR2 is YYDKDF (reference sequence). Germline trimming cut 4 bases from V and 4 bases from J; bases unmatched to any gene: 7. This chain's CDR3 is CATSTYDRDYEQYF. The CDR3 DNA reads TGTGCCACCAGCACCTACGACAGGGATTACGAGCAGTACTTC.

The chain links TRBV5-6 to TRBJ1-4, with D tentatively TRBD1 (6 bases). The V end was cut by 1 base, the J end by 5 bases, with 15 bases between. The CDR3 has 16 amino acids. In germline, CDR1 is SGHDT, CDR2 YYEEEE. The DNA of the CDR3 is TGTGCCAGCAGCTTGATGGGGGCCTCCTTAAATGAAAAACTGTTTTTT. This translates into CASSLMGASLNEKLFF. The entire variable domain, with the rest obtained from reference TRBV5-6 and TRBJ1-4, is as follows: DAGVTQSPTHLIKTRGQQVTLRCSPKSGHDTVSWYQQALGQGPQFIFQYYEEEERQRGNFPDRFSGHQFPNYSSELNVNALLLGDSALYLCASSLMGASLNEKLFFGSGTQLSVL.

J is TRBJ2-7 and V is TRBV11-2; 7 nucleotides line up with TRBD1. Germline V gene data show CDR1 as SGHAT and CDR2 as FQNNGV. The V and J ends lost 3 bases and 4 bases, in that order; junction bases with no gene match: 6. This CDR3 region has 14 residues. CDR3 in amino acids: CASSFEGARYEQYF. The DNA for the CDR3 is TGTGCCAGCAGCTTCGAGGGGGCGCGATACGAGCAGTACTTC.

This sequence joins TRBV27 and TRBJ1-4; 7 positions match TRBD1. The J segment lost 2 bases and the V segment lost 8 bases, leaving 5 bases of the junction unmatched. Germline V gene sequence: CDR1 MNHEY, CDR2 SMNVEV (reference sequence). The CDR3 is made up of 14 amino acids. The CDR3 sequence is CASGVRGTNEKLFF. In nucleotides, the CDR3 is TGTGCCAGCGGAGTCAGGGGGACTAATGAAAAACTGTTTTTT.

V usage is TRBV28 and J usage is TRBJ1-2; D is unresolved. V dropped 3 bases and J dropped 9 bases, with 14 bases sitting between them. The V gene's germline CDR1 is MDHEN and CDR2 SYDVKM. The CDR3 has 13 amino acids. The CDR3 here is CASSLRHPTSYTF. In DNA, the CDR3 is TGTGCCAGCAGTTTGCGGCACCCCACTAGCTACACCTTC.

This chain's CDR3 is CASSLPDRFYGYTF. The CDR3 DNA reads TGTGCCAGCAGTTTACCCGACAGGTTCTATGGCTACACCTTC. J is TRBJ1-2 and V is TRBV28, with a possible D match to TRBD1 (6 bases). This CDR3 is 14 amino acids long. The germline gives CDR1 MDHEN, CDR2 SYDVKM. Trimming left V 2 bases short and J 4 bases short, with 11 bases between.

The rearrangement uses TRBV6-2 or TRBV6-3 and TRBJ1-1; D might be TRBD1 (5 bases). The germline gives CDR1 MNHEY, CDR2 SVGEGT. Trimming shortened V by 6 bases and J by 1 base, and 15 bases separated the two germline ends. The CDR3 length is 15 residues. CDR3 amino acids: CASSPADRRNTEAFF. The CDR3 DNA reads as TGTGCCAGCAGCCCTGCAGACAGAAGGAACACTGAAGCTTTCTTT.

V gene TRBV7-6 combines with J gene TRBJ2-7; D perhaps matches TRBD2 (6 bases). Per germline, CDR1 SGHVS and CDR2 FNYEAQ. The CDR3 covers 15 residues. V was shortened by 2 bases and J by 6 bases, with 17 bases between the two germline ends. CDR3 DNA: TGTGCCAGCAGCTTAACTGTCGGGGGTGGCGCCGAGCAGTACTTC. Translation: CASSLTVGGGAEQYF.

This chain links TRBV7-3 with TRBJ2-1; a possible D gene is TRBD2 (6 bases). The CDR3 covers 16 residues. Germline CDR1 and CDR2: SGHTA and FQGTGA. Trimming cost V 6 bases and J 9 bases, with 24 bases left between them. Here the CDR3 DNA reads TGTGCCAGCAGTCCGGCTACCAATATTCAGGGAGGTGAGCAGTTCTTC. Translation gives CASSPATNIQGGEQFF.

The chain's CDR3 is CASSQDHYNEQFF. The CDR3 DNA sequence: TGTGCCAGCAGCCAAGATCACTACAATGAGCAGTTCTTC. The genes are TRBV3-1 (or the pseudogene TRBV3-2) and TRBJ2-1; D is uncertain. This CDR3 has 13 amino acids. Germline lookup yields CDR1 LGHDT and CDR2 YNNKEL (reference sequence). V was shortened by 0 bases and J by 3 bases, with 3 bases between the two germline ends.

Concerning this clone itself: Other DNA sequences in this specimen translate into the identical CDR3. The CDR3 DNA reads as TGTGCCAGCAGCTTGGATAGCGGGAGGTCCTACAATGAGCAGTTCTTC. Its protein is CASSLDSGRSYNEQFF. This chain links TRBV7-2 with TRBJ2-1, with 10 bases that match TRBD2. Germline values: CDR1 SGHTA, CDR2 FQGNSA. The CDR3 contains 16 residues. J lost 1 base, V lost 3 bases, and 3 bases had no gene match.

V gene TRBV6-5 combines with J gene TRBJ1-2; D gene ambiguous. Trimming removed 6 bases from V and 11 bases from J, with 16 bases in between. Germline V gives CDR1 MNHEY, CDR2 SVGAGI. The CDR3 extends over 12 amino acids. CDR3 sequence reads: CASSRSLGRYTF. The DNA for the CDR3 is TGTGCCAGCAGCCGCTCTTTAGGGAGATACACCTTC.

The chain carries TRBV7-3 and TRBJ2-1; possible D gene TRBD1, 5 bases. The CDR3 has 15 amino acids. V was clipped by 5 bases and J by 4 bases, with 15 bases between them. Germline V gives CDR1 SGHTA, CDR2 FQGTGA. CDR3 protein: CASSPGPGEYNEQFF. The CDR3 DNA reads TGTGCCAGCAGCCCAGGGCCCGGAGAGTACAATGAGCAGTTCTTC.